These 20 T cell receptor beta chains originate from one sample sequenced in a study of control samples from healthy donors and cancer patients. Profiled with immunoSEQ multiplex PCR; TCRdb holds only in-frame clones, not every one. The table includes about 73,000 clones, roughly 87% detected once. Sequencing was performed on blood. Receptor source: a woman aged 50 to 60 in good health.

The chain is built from TRBV6-2 or TRBV6-3 and TRBJ1-4; D unclear. The CDR3 is 14 residues long. Looked up from germline, CDR1 is MNHEY and CDR2 is SVGEGT. V lost 5 bases, J lost 8 bases, and 15 bases lay in between. This chain's CDR3 is CASSLQVKGEKLFF. CDR3 sequence (DNA): TGTGCCAGCAGTCTGCAAGTAAAGGGCGAAAAACTGTTTTTT.

The rearrangement links TRBV7-3 to TRBJ2-5, with TRBD1 identical over 8 bases. With 2 bases clipped from V and 5 bases from J, the junction kept 7 bases outside the gene matches. The CDR3 has 15 amino acids. Germline CDR1 is SGHTA and CDR2 is FQGTGA. CDR3 coding DNA: TGTGCCAGCAGCTTAGGGCAGGGGGCGCGGGAGACCCAGTACTTC. It translates to CASSLGQGARETQYF. Together with reference TRBV7-3 and TRBJ2-5, the CDR3 gives the full variable domain: GAGVSQTPSNKVTEKGKYVELRCDPISGHTALYWYRQSLGQGPEFLIYFQGTGAADDSGLPNDRFFAVRPEGSVSTLKIQRTERGDSAVYLCASSLGQGARETQYFGPGTRLLVL.

The genes are TRBV29-1 and TRBJ2-7; TRBD1 agrees at 11 bases. Trimming at V came to 7 bases and at J to 4 bases, leaving 6 bases not matched to a gene. Germline V lookup: CDR1 SQVTM, CDR2 ANQGSEA. This CDR3 contains 13 residues. This chain's CDR3 is CSAGTGGSYEQYF. The CDR3 DNA sequence: TGCAGCGCCGGGACAGGGGGTTCGTACGAGCAGTACTTC.

V usage is TRBV28 and J usage is TRBJ1-5, with 7 positions matching TRBD1. The V and J ends lost 5 bases and 6 bases, in that order; junction bases with no gene match: 7. The germline V gene encodes CDR1 MDHEN and CDR2 SYDVKM. The CDR3 length is 14 residues. CDR3 sequence: CASSGGQEVQPQHF. As DNA, the CDR3 is TGTGCCAGCAGTGGAGGACAGGAGGTTCAGCCCCAGCATTTT.

The CDR3 region has the DNA TGTGCCAGCAGCCTCCGGACAGCGAACACTGAAGCTTTCTTT. This encodes CASSLRTANTEAFF. The chain joins TRBV14 to TRBJ1-1; possibly TRBD1 for D (6 bases). V dropped 4 bases and J dropped 1 base, with 10 bases sitting between them. CDR1 is SGHDN and CDR2 is FVKESK in the germline V gene. CDR3 length: 14 residues.

This chain joins TRBV28 and TRBJ2-7, with D maybe TRBD2 (6 bases). With 4 bases removed from V and 6 bases from J, the gap between germline ends came to 22 bases. CDR1 is MDHEN and CDR2 is SYDVKM in the germline V gene. The CDR3 loop spans 16 amino acids. This CDR3 reads CASSSSRSGVIAEQYF. In nucleotides, the CDR3 is TGTGCCAGCAGTTCATCTCGGTCGGGGGTTATCGCCGAGCAGTACTTC.

The rearrangement joins TRBV10-2 to TRBJ2-1, with 9 bases lining up with TRBD2. V shed 7 bases, J shed 4 bases, and the junction held 5 bases outside the gene matches. Germline V CDR1 and CDR2: WSHSY, SAAADI. This CDR3 region has 14 residues. CDR3: CASKLAGEYNEQFF. CDR3 coding DNA: TGCGCCAGCAAATTAGCGGGGGAGTACAATGAGCAGTTCTTC.

The J gene is TRBJ2-1, the V gene TRBV4-1; 10 nucleotides match TRBD1. This CDR3 has 17 residues. Germline V gene lookup returns CDR1 MGHRA and CDR2 YSYEKL. V shed 4 bases and J 5 bases; nucleotides not matched to a gene: 11. The CDR3 spells CASSRRRTGGIDNEQFF. CDR3 DNA: TGCGCCAGCAGCCGCCGACGGACAGGGGGAATTGACAATGAGCAGTTCTTC.

The chain employs TRBV14 and TRBJ2-2; tentatively, D is TRBD1 or TRBD2 (5 bases each). Trimming took off 3 bases at V and 2 bases at J, with 7 bases between the two ends. Per germline, CDR1 SGHDN and CDR2 FVKESK. This CDR3 has 14 residues. The DNA for the CDR3 is TGTGCCAGCAGCCAGGGGACCAACACCGGGGAGCTGTTTTTT. It specifies CASSQGTNTGELFF.

The V gene is TRBV29-1, the J gene TRBJ1-6, with TRBD1 matching 9 bases. CDR1 is SQVTM and CDR2 is ANQGSEA in the germline V gene. This CDR3 region has 14 residues. The J segment lost 5 bases and the V segment lost 7 bases, leaving 6 bases of the junction unmatched. The CDR3, as DNA: TGCAGCGCCAGGACAGGGGCAGATAATTCACCCCTCCACTTT. Translated: CSARTGADNSPLHF. The variable domain in full, completed from reference TRBV29-1 and TRBJ1-6, reads SAVISQKPSRDICQRGTSLTIQCQVDSQVTMMFWYRQQPGQSLTLIATANQGSEATYESGFVIDKFPISRPNLTFSTLTVSNMSPEDSSIYLCSARTGADNSPLHFGNGTRLTVT.

J is TRBJ1-1 and V is TRBV7-8; a possible D gene is TRBD1 (6 bases). V lost 2 bases and J lost 5, with 18 bases in between. Germline CDR1 and CDR2: SGHVS and FQNEAQ. The CDR3 loop spans 16 amino acids. CDR3 residues: CASSLRGAGIRTEAFF. DNA of the CDR3: TGTGCCAGCAGCTTAAGGGGGGCGGGAATAAGGACTGAAGCTTTCTTT.

For the CDR3, the DNA is TGTGCCAGTAGCAGGGGGAGAGACAATGAGCAGTTCTTC. It specifies CASSRGRDNEQFF. The genes are TRBV19 and TRBJ2-1, with 7 positions matching TRBD1. Losses at the gene ends were 6 bases for V and 5 bases for J; bases not matched to a gene: 4. Germline-derived CDR1 and CDR2 are LNHDA and SQIVND (reference sequence). The CDR3 is 13 residues long.

The CDR3 nucleotides read TGTGCCAGTTATCCAGGAAGGTTAGGGCAGCCCCAGCATTTT. As protein: CASYPGRLGQPQHF. The chain employs TRBV19 and TRBJ1-5; the D is unclear. Trimming took off 8 bases at V and 7 bases at J, with 18 bases between the two ends. CDR1 is LNHDA and CDR2 is SQIVND in the germline V gene (reference sequence). CDR3 length: 14 amino acids.

This clone was counted once. The chain carries TRBV28 and TRBJ1-1; 7 positions match TRBD1. The CDR3 extends over 13 amino acids. Unmatched junction bases numbered 5, after V lost 4 bases and J lost 6 bases. CDR1 is MDHEN, CDR2 SYDVKM, per germline. The chain's CDR3 is CASSSPQGAEAFF. Written as DNA, the CDR3 is TGTGCCAGCAGTTCGCCCCAGGGGGCTGAAGCTTTCTTT. Full variable domain (outside the CDR3, taken from reference TRBV28 and TRBJ1-1): DVKVTQSSRYLVKRTGEKVFLECVQDMDHENMFWYRQDPGLGLRLIYFSYDVKMKEKGDIPEGYSVSREKKERFSLILESASTNQTSMYLCASSSPQGAEAFFGQGTRLTVV.

The chain links TRBV11-2 to TRBJ2-2; D perhaps matches TRBD1 (6 bases). V was shortened by 3 bases and J by 5 bases, with 7 bases between the two germline ends. The CDR3 spans 13 residues. CDR1 and CDR2 from the germline V gene are SGHAT and FQNNGV. DNA for the CDR3: TGTGCCAGCAGCTTCCAGGGGACCGGGGAGCTGTTTTTT. Its protein product is CASSFQGTGELFF.

This clone has just a few counts. CDR3: CASSLMTGIIQETQYF. For the CDR3, the DNA is TGTGCCAGCAGCCTAATGACAGGGATAATCCAAGAGACCCAGTACTTC. The genes are TRBV7-6 and TRBJ2-5; TRBD1 aligns across 7 bases. CDR1 and CDR2 from the germline V gene are SGHVS and FNYEAQ. The CDR3 is 16 residues long. Losses at the gene ends were 5 bases for V and 1 base for J; bases not matched to a gene: 10.

J is TRBJ1-2 and V is TRBV25-1; 9 bases line up with TRBD1. Germline V gene sequence: CDR1 MGHDK, CDR2 SYGVNS. This CDR3 spans 13 amino acids. After removal of 6 bases from V and 5 bases from J, the junction contained 4 bases not matched to a gene. DNA of the CDR3: TGTGCCAGCAGCCCCGGGACAGGGTATGGCTACACCTTC. As protein: CASSPGTGYGYTF.

The V gene is TRBV13, the J gene TRBJ2-2, with a tentative D call TRBD2 (5 bases). In germline, CDR1 is PRHDT, CDR2 FYEKMQ (reference sequence). The CDR3 is made up of 15 amino acids. With 1 base removed from V and 4 bases from J, the gap between germline ends came to 10 bases. The CDR3 is CASSLEWERTGELFF. The CDR3 DNA reads TGTGCCAGCAGCTTAGAGTGGGAGCGCACCGGGGAGCTGTTTTTT.

This clone is a singleton in its sample. The V call is TRBV27, the J call TRBJ2-3, with D uncertain. Per the germline V gene, CDR1 is MNHEY and CDR2 is SMNVEV (reference sequence). This CDR3 is 17 amino acids long. Trimming took off 5 bases at V and 2 bases at J, with 20 bases between the two ends. CDR3 nucleotide sequence: TGTGCCAGCAGTCCCCGGTCTATTCTCCTCATCACAGATACGCAGTATTTT. Translated: CASSPRSILLITDTQYF.

This chain uses TRBV7-3 with TRBJ1-1, with D hard to call. There are 14 residues in the CDR3. Deletions cut 1 base from V and 1 base from J, with 7 bases between. Per the germline V gene, CDR1 is SGHTA and CDR2 is FQGTGA. CDR3 nucleotide sequence: TGTGCCAGCAGCTTAAACGGGTGGAACACTGAAGCTTTCTTT. Translation gives CASSLNGWNTEAFF.